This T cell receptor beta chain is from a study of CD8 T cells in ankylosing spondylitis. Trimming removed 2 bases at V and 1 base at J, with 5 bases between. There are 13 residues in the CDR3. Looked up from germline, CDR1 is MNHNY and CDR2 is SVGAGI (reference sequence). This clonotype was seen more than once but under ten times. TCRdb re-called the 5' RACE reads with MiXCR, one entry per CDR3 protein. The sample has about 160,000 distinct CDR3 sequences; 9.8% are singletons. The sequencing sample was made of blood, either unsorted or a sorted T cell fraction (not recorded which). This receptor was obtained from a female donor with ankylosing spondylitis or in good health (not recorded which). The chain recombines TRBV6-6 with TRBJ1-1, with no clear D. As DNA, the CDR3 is TGTGCCAGCAGTTACACAGAGAACACTGAAGCTTTCTTT. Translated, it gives CASSYTENTEAFF.